A single sample is the source of the 15 T cell receptor beta chains below, sequenced in a study of identical twins. TCRdb re-analysed the 5' RACE reads in MiXCR, keeping a single row per CDR3 protein. The top ten hold about 0.99% of the sample, which has 400,000 to 650,000 distinct CDR3 sequences, around 20% seen once. These sequences were also reported in another study, on T cells expressing NK-cell markers.

Sequenced input: CD4+ T cells sorted from blood. The receptors stem from a woman aged 18-29 years in good health.

The CDR3 reads CASSKTSGATNEQFF. The CDR3 nucleotides read TGTGCCAGTAGTAAGACTAGCGGGGCGACCAATGAGCAGTTCTTC. The V call is TRBV19, the J call TRBJ2-1, with 11 bases matching TRBD2. This CDR3 has 15 amino acids. Unmatched junction bases numbered 5, after V lost 4 bases and J lost 6 bases. The V gene's germline CDR1 is LNHDA and CDR2 SQIVND (reference sequence).

Details on this clonotype: The junction shows a germline mismatch at one end, possibly a read error. The V gene is TRBV7-7, the J gene TRBJ2-5, with 8 bases aligning to TRBD2. CDR1 is SSHAT, CDR2 FNYEAQ, per germline (reference sequence). This CDR3 is built from 16 residues. CDR3 in amino acids: CASSLPPSGGLGTQYF. CDR3 in DNA: TGTGCTAGCAGCTTACCCCCAAGCGGGGGCCTCGGGACCCAGTACTTC.

This clonotype was detected a few times. This rearrangement joins TRBV20-1 to TRBJ2-5, with a possible D match to TRBD1 (5 bases). The germline V gene has CDR1 DFQATT and CDR2 SNEGSKA (reference sequence). CDR3 length: 12 amino acids. V gave up 1 base and J gave up 3 bases, with 6 bases separating them. Here the CDR3 DNA reads TGCAGTGCTAGAGGCAGGGAAGAGACCCAGTACTTC. Amino acid sequence: CSARGREETQYF.

This clonotype appeared many times. This rearrangement joins TRBV12-3 or TRBV12-4 to TRBJ1-1; D call uncertain. The CDR3 is 15 amino acids. V dropped 5 bases and J dropped 1 base, with 14 bases sitting between them. The CDR3 coding sequence is TGTGCCAGCAGTCTTTCGACCCAGGCGAACACTGAAGCTTTCTTT. Protein product: CASSLSTQANTEAFF.

The chain has TRBV7-9 and TRBJ1-1; no firm D call. Germline CDR1 is SEHNR and CDR2 is FQNEAQ (reference sequence). V dropped 8 bases and J dropped 12 bases, with 16 bases sitting between them. This CDR3 is 11 amino acids long. CDR3 protein: CASDGERLTFF. As DNA, the CDR3 is TGTGCCAGCGATGGTGAGAGGTTGACTTTCTTT.

This clonotype was recorded many times. The chain joins TRBV3-1 to TRBJ1-6; D is unresolved. The CDR3 totals 16 residues. The germline V gene has CDR1 LGHDT and CDR2 YNNKEL (reference sequence). V lost 0 bases to trimming and J lost 6 bases, with 12 bases between them. CDR3 loop: CASSQDKGILNSPLHF. The CDR3 DNA sequence: TGTGCCAGCAGCCAAGATAAGGGAATCCTTAATTCACCCCTCCACTTT.

The gene calls are TRBV20-1 and TRBJ2-7; 11 nucleotides agree with TRBD2. The CDR3 sequence is 16 residues long. Germline lookup yields CDR1 DFQATT and CDR2 SNEGSKA (reference sequence). Trimming cost V 2 bases and J 7 bases; bases outside gene matches: 13. The CDR3 DNA sequence: TGCAGTGCTAGAAACCTACTAGCGGGGGCAACAGGGGAGCAGTACTTC. Its protein is CSARNLLAGATGEQYF.

This clonotype was seen a handful of times. This chain uses TRBV15 with TRBJ2-7; 9 bases match TRBD1. Germline trimming cut 3 bases from V and 1 base from J; bases unmatched to any gene: 4. The CDR3 length is 15 residues. From germline, CDR1 is LNHNV and CDR2 YYDKDF (reference sequence). CDR3 in DNA: TGTGCCACCAGCAGGACCGGGACAGGGTCCTACGAGCAGTACTTC. Translating gives CATSRTGTGSYEQYF.

V and J are TRBV4-1 and TRBJ2-5; D is uncertain. V lost 0 bases to trimming and J lost 5 bases, with 10 bases between them. The germline V gene has CDR1 MGHRA and CDR2 YSYEKL. The CDR3 totals 14 residues. The CDR3 nucleotides are TGCGCCAGCAGCCAAGATGGAAACGGCGAGACCCAGTACTTC. It codes for CASSQDGNGETQYF.

V usage is TRBV5-1 and J usage is TRBJ2-7, with 7 bases aligning to TRBD2. This CDR3 is 16 amino acids long. V lost 1 base, J lost 3 bases, and 10 bases stayed unmatched. From germline, CDR1 is SGHRS and CDR2 YFSETQ. The CDR3 here is CASSLSTGRESYEQYF. CDR3 nucleotide sequence: TGCGCCAGCAGCTTGTCTACGGGGCGGGAGAGCTACGAGCAGTACTTC.

This sequence joins TRBV20-1 and TRBJ1-4; D is uncertain. The length of the CDR3 is 13 residues. The V end lost 3 bases, the J end lost 6 bases, and 11 bases lay between the germline ends. In germline, CDR1 is DFQATT, CDR2 SNEGSKA (reference sequence). The CDR3 DNA reads TGCAGTGCTAGGGAACGGAGCGATGAAAAACTGTTTTTT. Amino acid sequence: CSARERSDEKLFF.

V is TRBV12-3 or TRBV12-4 and J is TRBJ2-7, with a weak D call TRBD1 (5 bases). Trimming left V 8 bases short and J 5 bases short, with 16 bases between. The CDR3 has 13 residues. CDR3 sequence reads: CASSRESYHEQYF. The CDR3 nucleotides read TGTGCCAGCTCCAGGGAAAGTTACCACGAGCAGTACTTC.

The J gene is TRBJ2-1, the V gene TRBV7-2; D is uncertain. This CDR3 has 12 residues. V shed 9 bases and J shed 13 bases, with 19 bases lying between them. The germline gives CDR1 SGHTA, CDR2 FQGNSA. The chain's CDR3 is CARGPGLSSQFF. The CDR3 nucleotides read TGTGCCAGGGGCCCTGGGCTCTCCAGCCAGTTCTTC.

The chain has TRBV12-3 or TRBV12-4 and TRBJ1-2; possibly TRBD1 for D (5 bases). CDR3 length equals 13 residues. V lost 3 bases, J lost 8 bases, and 13 bases lay in between. The chain's CDR3 is CASSFSGGGGYTF. The CDR3 region has the DNA TGTGCCAGCAGTTTCTCCGGGGGTGGCGGCTACACCTTC.

The table lists this clonotype with a few counts. This chain joins TRBV5-1 and TRBJ2-2; D perhaps matches TRBD1 (6 bases). The CDR3 covers 13 residues. Between the trimmed V and J ends, which lost 1 base and 7 bases, there was a span of 8 bases. Germline assignment: CDR1 SGHRS and CDR2 YFSETQ. CDR3 residues: CASSLSGDGELFF. The CDR3, as DNA: TGCGCCAGCAGCTTGTCAGGGGACGGGGAGCTGTTTTTT.